This entry features one T cell receptor (beta chain) sequence. Its antigen remains unknown. This sample is drawn from a study of regulatory T cells in long-lasting Graves disease. Whole-study context: Antithyroid drug use was under 3 months in newly diagnosed Graves' patients.

The study's findings and limits: Fewer public clonotypes were shared by new patients (approximately 1,000) than by persistent patients (approximately 2,700).

For TCR beta, libraries came from iRepertoire HTBI primers and Arm-PCR of CDR3 regions. TCRdb re-called the multiplex PCR reads through MiXCR, storing one row per CDR3 protein. This sample has around 460,000 distinct CDR3 sequences, with 11% to 15% found just once. Time point of the sample: newly diagnosed GD, antithyroid drugs for less than 3 months. Generation of the TCR library employed RNA extracted from PBMCs. The data were also submitted as part of a second study, on T cells in Graves' hyperthyroidism and ophthalmopathy. From that paper: First-round RT-PCR with HTBI primers amplified the TCR CDR3 region. Stable hyperthyroidism was separated from ophthalmopathy by a model based on 13 V-J features.

The receptor comes from a woman aged 50 to 65 with Graves disease. The sample in question was peripheral blood mononuclear cells (PBMCs), obtained at new diagnosis, from a patient treated with antithyroid drugs.

This chain's CDR3 is CSARENSGRAGDEQYF. In DNA, the CDR3 is TGCAGTGCTAGAGAGAATAGCGGGAGGGCGGGAGACGAGCAGTACTTC. The V call is TRBV20-1, the J call TRBJ2-7, with TRBD2 matching over 11 bases. Germline CDR1 is DFQATT and CDR2 is SNEGSKA (reference sequence). The trim removed 0 bases at V and 5 bases at J, leaving 9 bases unmatched. CDR3 length: 16 residues.